This TCR beta chain was identified during a study of cytomegalovirus exposure and HLA in healthy donors. The study, taken as a whole, reports: Analysis was performed later, and it showed HLA-associated TCR beta chains to be more clonally expanded than equally common others.

The PCR used 60 Vbeta and 13 Jbeta primers. The repertoire was sequenced with immunoSEQ multiplex PCR; TCRdb's copy has only in-frame clones and lacks some. Among about 190,000 clones listed, around 67% were seen once. In the case of this clone: Antigen unknown.

Sequenced sample: PBMCs. The source is a woman younger than 45 in good health and CMV-seropositive.

CDR3 nucleotide sequence: TGTGCCAGCAACTCGGGCGGGGTCAGCACAGATACGCAGTATTTT. It yields the protein CASNSGGVSTDTQYF. The J gene is TRBJ2-3, the V gene TRBV28; D might be TRBD2 (6 bases). CDR1 MDHEN and CDR2 SYDVKM come from the germline V gene. Trimming removed 7 bases at V and 0 bases at J, with 14 bases between. The CDR3 consists of 15 residues.